The 28 T cell receptor beta chains given below trace back to one sample, sequenced in a study of blood T cell repertoires in COVID-19 (dated by TCRdb to about 2020). The library was built by means of the immunoSEQ multiplex PCR assay. Not all clones reach the TCRdb copy of this immuneACCESS table, which keeps in-frame sequences only. Checked studies attribute under half of the gap to unresolved V genes and leave the rest unexplained. Counted in this sample were approximately 71,000 clones; 88% of them appeared once. Jointly, the top ten make up 5.1% of the sample. The material sequenced was peripheral blood. All receptors derive from a human donor in a cohort sampled during active COVID-19.

The chain has TRBV25-1 and TRBJ1-3; D gene uncertain. CDR3 size: 14 residues. Germline CDR1 MGHDK, CDR2 SYGVNS. Trimming stripped 3 bases from V and 2 bases from J, with 8 bases between. CDR3 coding DNA: TGTGCCAGCAGTGAGGAGAGGACTGGAAACACCATATATTTT. It encodes CASSEERTGNTIYF.

This chain links TRBV18 with TRBJ1-4; 7 bases match TRBD1. Germline values: CDR1 KGHSH, CDR2 LQKENI. J lost 3 bases, V lost 3 bases, and 10 bases had no gene match. This CDR3 contains 17 residues. The CDR3: CASSPRDRGTANEKLFF. CDR3 coding DNA: TGTGCCAGCTCACCCCGGGACAGAGGTACTGCTAATGAAAAACTGTTTTTT.

This chain joins TRBV12-3 or TRBV12-4 and TRBJ2-1, with D possibly TRBD2 on 5 matching bases. This CDR3 is built from 12 residues. Trimming removed 6 bases at V and 4 bases at J, with 7 bases between. The CDR3 coding sequence is TGTGCCAGCAGGAGGGAATACAATGAGCAGTTCTTC. As protein: CASRREYNEQFF.

The rearrangement uses TRBV10-3 and TRBJ1-2; 8 bases line up with TRBD1. V lost 4 bases to trimming and J lost 2 bases; unmatched junction nucleotides: 3. This CDR3 has 14 amino acids. Germline CDR1 reads ENHRY; CDR2 reads SYGVKD. The CDR3 protein is CAISGTGTNYGYTF. CDR3 DNA sequence: TGTGCCATCAGTGGGACAGGGACCAACTATGGCTACACCTTC.

The chain recombines TRBV10-1 with TRBJ2-1, with D maybe TRBD2 (5 bases). Germline-derived CDR1 and CDR2 are WNHNN and SYGVQD (reference sequence). V shed 3 bases and J shed 5 bases, with 8 bases lying between them. The CDR3 has 13 residues. DNA for the CDR3: TGCGCCAGCAGTGACCAGCGGAACAATGAGCAGTTCTTC. It is translated as CASSDQRNNEQFF.

The chain is built from TRBV28 and TRBJ2-5, with D tentatively TRBD2 (6 bases). V lost 2 bases to trimming and J lost 5 bases, with 12 bases between them. Germline-derived CDR1 and CDR2 are MDHEN and SYDVKM. This CDR3 spans 14 amino acids. The CDR3 is CASSLRGIRETQYF. The CDR3 nucleotides read TGTGCCAGCAGTTTACGGGGGATTAGGGAGACCCAGTACTTC.

This clone was detected a few times. The gene calls are TRBV11-2 and TRBJ2-7; D is unclear. V dropped 6 bases and J dropped 6 bases, with 12 bases sitting between them. The CDR3 has 12 residues. Germline V gene sequence: CDR1 SGHAT, CDR2 FQNNGV. As DNA, the CDR3 is TGTGCCAGCAGTCCAACTCTAGGCGAGCAGTACTTC. It specifies CASSPTLGEQYF.

The V call is TRBV9, the J call TRBJ2-1; 8 bases are a match to TRBD2. The length of the CDR3 is 16 residues. CDR1 and CDR2 from the germline V gene are SGDLS and YYNGEE. Losses at the gene ends were 1 base for V and 2 bases for J; bases not matched to a gene: 5. CDR3 in DNA: TGTGCCAGCAGCGTAACGGGGGGGCCCCCCTACAATGAGCAGTTCTTC. Translated: CASSVTGGPPYNEQFF.

As concerns this clone: Its ends do not fully match the called genes, so a read error is possible. The rearrangement joins TRBV11-3 to TRBJ2-7; no firm D call. There are 14 residues in the CDR3. Germline lookup yields CDR1 SGHNT and CDR2 YENEEA. CDR3 DNA: TGTGCCAGCAGCCTCTACTCCGACTCCCACGAGCAGTACTTC. It specifies CASSLYSDSHEQYF.

This clone occurred a few times. The rearrangement links TRBV28 to TRBJ1-3, with 12 positions matching TRBD1. CDR1 is MDHEN, CDR2 SYDVKM, per germline. The CDR3 totals 16 residues. After removal of 5 bases from V and 3 bases from J, the junction contained 5 bases not matched to a gene. In nucleotides, the CDR3 is TGTGCCAGCAGTCCACGGGACAGGGGGCTTGGAAACACCATATATTTT. Translating gives CASSPRDRGLGNTIYF.

The CDR3 bases are TGTGCCAGTAGTAGCGGGACGGACGTTAACTACGAGCAGTACTTC. This codes for CASSSGTDVNYEQYF. The rearrangement links TRBV19 to TRBJ2-7, with a weak D call TRBD2 (6 bases). Between the trimmed V and J ends, which lost 4 bases and 3 bases, there was a span of 16 bases. The germline V gene has CDR1 LNHDA and CDR2 SQIVND (reference sequence). The CDR3 consists of 15 residues.

V and J are TRBV19 and TRBJ2-1; D uncertain. From germline, CDR1 is LNHDA and CDR2 SQIVND (reference sequence). There are 15 residues in the CDR3. V was cut by 3 bases and J by 0 bases, with 9 bases left in between. In DNA form, the CDR3 reads TGTGCCAGTAGTATGGCCAGAAGCTCCTACAATGAGCAGTTCTTC. Its translation is CASSMARSSYNEQFF.

The gene calls are TRBV10-3 and TRBJ1-1; tentative D call: TRBD1 (5 bases). Germline V CDR1 and CDR2: ENHRY, SYGVKD. The CDR3 runs 14 residues. V was clipped by 6 bases and J by 3 bases, with 14 bases between them. The CDR3 loop reads CAISPGRQDTEAFF. CDR3 DNA sequence: TGTGCCATCAGCCCAGGGAGGCAAGACACTGAAGCTTTCTTT.

The chain combines TRBV7-6 with TRBJ2-7; 7 bases fit TRBD2. The CDR3 sequence is 14 residues long. Germline V lookup: CDR1 SGHVS, CDR2 FNYEAQ. The J segment lost 3 bases and the V segment lost 5 bases, leaving 7 bases of the junction unmatched. CDR3 protein: CASSPASGIYEQYF. CDR3 coding DNA: TGTGCCAGCAGCCCAGCCAGCGGGATCTACGAGCAGTACTTC.

The chain has TRBV6-2 or TRBV6-3 and TRBJ2-1; TRBD2 aligns across 8 bases. V lost 5 bases and J lost 6; bases outside the gene matches: 12. This CDR3 spans 16 amino acids. CDR1 MNHEY and CDR2 SVGEGT come from the germline V gene. CDR3: CASSVTSGRRVNEQFF. CDR3 DNA: TGTGCCAGCAGTGTTACTAGCGGCCGCCGGGTCAATGAGCAGTTCTTC.

The CDR3 DNA reads TGCGCCAGCAGCCCAGACAGCTCCTCTAACTATGGCTACACCTTC. Translated: CASSPDSSSNYGYTF. The chain uses TRBV5-1 and TRBJ1-2; possible D gene TRBD1, 5 bases. Germline V CDR1 and CDR2: SGHRS, YFSETQ. Trimming cost V 4 bases and J 0 bases, with 13 bases left between them. This CDR3 has 15 residues.

The CDR3 reads CASSRDIFGNTIYF. CDR3 nucleotide sequence: TGTGCCAGCAGCCGAGACATATTCGGAAACACCATATATTTT. This chain joins TRBV5-6 and TRBJ1-3; D is unresolved. Germline V lookup: CDR1 SGHDT, CDR2 YYEEEE. CDR3 length: 14 amino acids. The V gene lost 4 bases and the J gene lost 4 bases, with 12 bases spanning the gap.

The genes are TRBV6-6 and TRBJ2-1, with TRBD1 identical over 8 bases. V lost 2 bases to trimming and J lost 4 bases; unmatched junction nucleotides: 1. This CDR3 comprises 14 residues. Germline values: CDR1 MNHNY, CDR2 SVGAGI (reference sequence). The CDR3 region is CASSYRDRYNEQFF. The DNA of the CDR3 is TGTGCCAGCAGTTACCGGGACAGGTACAATGAGCAGTTCTTC.

The chain uses TRBV5-1 and TRBJ1-5; TRBD1 matches at 11 bases. The germline V gene encodes CDR1 SGHRS and CDR2 YFSETQ. This CDR3 is built from 17 residues. V dropped 0 bases and J dropped 5; count of bases not matched to a gene: 7. The CDR3 protein is CASSLDPDRGQYQPQHF. CDR3 sequence (DNA): TGCGCCAGCAGCTTGGACCCGGACAGGGGGCAATATCAGCCCCAGCATTTT.

This clone appeared once. The CDR3 protein is CASSIRLAGGLETQYF. CDR3 bases: TGTGCCAGTAGTATTCGCCTAGCGGGGGGCCTAGAGACCCAGTACTTC. The chain uses TRBV19 and TRBJ2-5; 11 bases are shared with TRBD2. Losses at the gene ends were 3 bases for V and 4 bases for J; bases not matched to a gene: 7. From germline, CDR1 is LNHDA and CDR2 SQIVND (reference sequence). The CDR3 loop spans 16 amino acids.

This clone was detected once. One end of the junction does not line up with germline, which may come from a read error. V is TRBV11-3 and J is TRBJ2-2; the D gene is possibly TRBD2 (7 bases). Germline CDR1 reads SGHNT; CDR2 reads YENEEA. CDR3 size: 16 residues. The DNA of the CDR3 is TGTGCCAGCAGCTCTGGACTAGTGGGGGGGGCCGGGGAGCTGTCTTTT. Translated: CASSSGLVGGAGELSF.

The chain uses TRBV19 and TRBJ2-2; no clear D gene. V shed 3 bases and J shed 6 bases, with 8 bases lying between them. This CDR3 has 13 amino acids. Germline loops: CDR1 LNHDA, CDR2 SQIVND (reference sequence). CDR3 residues: CASSIIGAGELFF. As DNA, the CDR3 is TGTGCCAGTAGTATCATAGGAGCCGGGGAGCTGTTTTTT.

The chain employs TRBV6-1 and TRBJ2-1; tentatively, D is TRBD1 (6 bases). V lost 2 bases and J 0 bases, leaving 20 bases between the germline ends. Germline lookup yields CDR1 MNHNS and CDR2 SASEGT. The CDR3 is made up of 19 amino acids. CDR3 loop: CASSESLIWGQSSYNEQFF. The CDR3 DNA reads as TGTGCCAGCAGTGAATCACTAATTTGGGGGCAGAGCTCCTACAATGAGCAGTTCTTC.

The chain recombines TRBV27 with TRBJ2-3; 8 bases map to TRBD1. The length of the CDR3 is 14 residues. V lost 6 bases, J lost 7 bases, and 9 bases stayed unmatched. Germline V gene data show CDR1 as MNHEY and CDR2 as SMNVEV (reference sequence). DNA of the CDR3: TGTGCCAGCAGGGAACCAGGGGGCAGATATACGCAGTATTTT. Translation gives CASREPGGRYTQYF.

The chain combines TRBV19 with TRBJ1-3; no clear D. Trimming removed 3 bases from V and 3 bases from J, with 3 bases in between. Germline loops: CDR1 LNHDA, CDR2 SQIVND (reference sequence). The CDR3 runs 12 residues. DNA for the CDR3: TGTGCCAGTAGTATTCTTGGAAACACCATATATTTT. This encodes CASSILGNTIYF.

This clone was seen a handful of times. This chain links TRBV10-1 with TRBJ2-1; 7 positions agree with TRBD2. V was clipped by 2 bases and J by 0 bases; unmatched bases: 1. The CDR3 consists of 15 residues. Germline CDR1 WNHNN, CDR2 SYGVQD (reference sequence). The CDR3 here is CASSERGSSYNEQFF. The CDR3 DNA sequence: TGCGCCAGCAGTGAGCGCGGGAGCTCCTACAATGAGCAGTTCTTC.

This clone has only one observation. The chain carries TRBV15 and TRBJ2-3, with 10 bases that match TRBD2. V trimming: 1 base; J trimming: 2 bases; junction bases outside the gene matches: 12. Germline CDR1 and CDR2: LNHNV and YYDKDF (reference sequence). The CDR3 is 19 amino acids. The CDR3 DNA is TGTGCCACCAGCAGAGTCGCTAGCGGGAGTTTGAAATACACAGATACGCAGTATTTT. Translation: CATSRVASGSLKYTDTQYF.

A few counts support this clone. The chain combines TRBV6-5 with TRBJ2-2; D gene ambiguous. This CDR3 contains 14 residues. Germline CDR1 MNHEY, CDR2 SVGAGI. V lost 0 bases and J 3 bases, leaving 5 bases between the germline ends. CDR3 in amino acids: CASSYSPDTGELFF. CDR3 nucleotide sequence: TGTGCCAGCAGTTACTCGCCAGACACCGGGGAGCTGTTTTTT.